These T cell receptor beta chains were read from a single sample in a study of shared clonotypes between healthy human individuals. The protocol was immunoSEQ multiplex PCR, while the TCRdb copy is restricted to in-frame clones and leaves out a portion. Of around 2.3 million clones in the sample, under 97% were seen once. Specimen: naive CD4+ T cells sorted from blood. These receptors all stem from a young man in good health. Each CDR3 is given with its conserved first and last residue. A D gene is named only where the DNA matches it firmly. Not all rows give a size; the values are once, few, many and, for expanded clones, a class.

V gene,D gene,clone size,J gene,CDR3 DNA,CDR3 protein
TRBV6-1,.,once,TRBJ2-1,TGTGCCAGCAGTGAGTCAGCCCACAGCTCCTACAATGAGCAGTTCTTC,CASSESAHSSYNEQFF
TRBV29-1,.,.,TRBJ1-1,TGCAGCGTTGATGGTGTGGGGGTTAACACTGAAGCTTTCTTT,CSVDGVGVNTEAFF
TRBV7-3,.,.,TRBJ2-1,TGTGCCAGCAGCTTTAACGATCGCTCCTACAATGAGCAGTTCTTC,CASSFNDRSYNEQFF
TRBV5-4,TRBD2,.,TRBJ2-5,TGTGCCAGCAGCCATACCGGGACTAGCGGGATTCGAGAGACCCAGTACTTC,CASSHTGTSGIRETQYF
TRBV30,TRBD2,.,TRBJ2-5,TGTGCCTGGGGACTAGGGTCCCAAGAGACCCAGTACTTC,CAWGLGSQETQYF
TRBV19,.,.,TRBJ2-7,TGTGCCAGTAGTACCCCTCAGACAGACAGCTCCTACGAGCAGTACTTC,CASSTPQTDSSYEQYF
TRBV27,.,.,TRBJ2-1,TGTGCCAGCAGTTTAGGAGGGCCCGCCTACAATGAGCAGTTCTTC,CASSLGGPAYNEQFF
TRBV2,.,.,TRBJ1-2,TGTGCCAGCAGTGTTGCCAGTAACTATGGCTACACCTTC,CASSVASNYGYTF
TRBV19,.,.,TRBJ1-2,TGTGCCAGTAGTATTGAGGGGAAGACGAGCTATGGCTACACCTTC,CASSIEGKTSYGYTF
TRBV30,.,.,TRBJ1-1,TGTGCCTGGAGTGTCTGGATGAACACTGAAGCTTTCTTT,CAWSVWMNTEAFF
TRBV2,.,.,TRBJ1-3,TGTGCCAGCCTCAGGACGGTAGGAAACACCATATATTTT,CASLRTVGNTIYF
TRBV6-1,.,.,TRBJ1-1,TGTGCCAGCAGTGAATCGGTGACCCGCTTT,CASSESVTRF